This T cell receptor beta chain was identified during a study of T-cell memory formation after mild COVID-19. Study summary: TCR clusters were mostly donor specific. General observations from the study: Clones contracting day 15 to 85 were balanced CD4/CD8; later expanders leaned CD4+.

Germline assignment: CDR1 SEHNR and CDR2 FQNEAQ (reference sequence). V was cut by 5 bases and J by 1 base, with 8 bases left in between. The CDR3 loop spans 13 amino acids. TCRdb passed the 5' RACE reads through MiXCR, listing each CDR3 protein once. The data contain 100,000 or so distinct CDR3 sequences, 11% of them singletons. As regards this clonotype: No antigen is known for it.

This sequence joins TRBV7-9 and TRBJ1-1; the D is unclear. The sequenced sample was PBMCs or a T cell subset sorted from them (not recorded which). The clonotype originates from a man between 18 and 29 years old who had mild COVID-19 (a few samples of this study predate the infection). Cell type and time point are not known. The CDR3 DNA is TGTGCCAGCAGCCTAGGGCAGAACACTGAAGCTTTCTTT. Translation: CASSLGQNTEAFF. The full variable domain, completed using reference TRBV7-9 and TRBJ1-1, is DTGVSQNPRHKITKRGQNVTFRCDPISEHNRLYWYRQTLGQGPEFLTYFQNEAQLEKSRLLSDRFSAERPKGSFSTLEIQRTEQGDSAMYLCASSLGQNTEAFFGQGTRLTVV.